Presented here are 27 T cell receptor beta chains from one specimen sequenced in a study of blood T cell repertoires in COVID-19. Here immunoSEQ multiplex PCR was the method, and the copy in TCRdb shows in-frame clones only, minus some. The repertoire holds fewer than 300,000 clones, with more than 65% as singletons. The material sequenced was peripheral blood. Source of these receptors: an older person with COVID-19, enrolled during active disease.

This chain links TRBV6-1 with TRBJ2-2; 8 bases match TRBD2. This CDR3 region has 17 residues. Germline-derived CDR1 and CDR2 are MNHNS and SASEGT. The V gene end was trimmed by 4 bases and the J gene end by 3 bases; junction bases not matched to a gene: 10. For the CDR3, the DNA is TGTGCCAGCAGTGGGCGGAGCGGGAGAAAAGACACCGGGGAGCTGTTTTTT. Protein sequence: CASSGRSGRKDTGELFF.

V usage is TRBV24-1 and J usage is TRBJ1-5; possibly TRBD1 for D (5 bases). The CDR3 totals 17 residues. From germline, CDR1 is KGHDR and CDR2 SFDVKD. Trimming left V 4 bases short and J 0 bases short, with 15 bases between. The CDR3 is CATSDSTEDDSNQPQHF. The CDR3 DNA sequence: TGTGCCACCAGTGACTCGACAGAAGACGATAGCAATCAGCCCCAGCATTTT.

The chain employs TRBV7-8 and TRBJ1-2, with TRBD1 matching over 10 bases. Per the germline V gene, CDR1 is SGHVS and CDR2 is FQNEAQ. CDR3 size: 12 residues. Trimming at V came to 4 bases and at J to 10 bases, leaving 3 bases not matched to a gene. The CDR3 nucleotides are TGTGCCAGCAGCTCGGGACAGGGGATCTACACCTTC. It codes for CASSSGQGIYTF.

The chain recombines TRBV21-1 with TRBJ2-7; the table's D gene call, TRBD1, was not cross checked with the DNA. TRBV21-1 is reported as a pseudogene. The CDR3 is 13 residues long. CDR3 in DNA: TGTGCCAGCCCCAGGGAACAGACGTACGAGCAGTACTTC. Residues: CASPREQTYEQYF.

This chain connects TRBV27 to TRBJ2-5; TRBD2 might be the D (5 bases). The V and J ends lost 2 bases and 4 bases respectively, with 11 bases between them. CDR3 length: 14 amino acids. The germline CDR1 and CDR2 sequences are MNHEY and SMNVEV (reference sequence). CDR3 amino acids: CASSLGAGVETQYF. CDR3 coding DNA: TGTGCCAGCAGTTTAGGTGCCGGGGTAGAGACCCAGTACTTC.

The chain carries TRBV6-5 and TRBJ1-1; possible D gene TRBD1, 5 bases. Germline lookup yields CDR1 MNHEY and CDR2 SVGAGI. CDR3 length: 14 residues. V was pared by 4 bases and J by 0 bases, with 9 bases between. The CDR3 is CASSWEGLNTEAFF. CDR3 DNA: TGTGCCAGCAGTTGGGAGGGGTTGAACACTGAAGCTTTCTTT.

Only one count was recorded for this clone. The junction departs from germline at one end; a sequencing error may be responsible. The V and J genes are TRBV29-1 and TRBJ1-2; 7 positions match TRBD1. This CDR3 is built from 14 residues. CDR1 is SQVTM and CDR2 is ANQGSEA in the germline V gene. For the CDR3, the DNA is TGCAGCGTGGAAGAGGGACAGCTCAACTATGGCTACACCTTC. Translating gives CSVEEGQLNYGYTF. Combining the CDR3 with reference TRBV29-1 and TRBJ1-2 gives the whole variable domain SAVISQKPSRDICQRGTSLTIQCQVDSQVTMMFWYRQQPGQSLTLIATANQGSEATYESGFVIDKFPISRPNLTFSTLTVSNMSPEDSSIYLCSVEEGQLNYGYTFGSGTRLTVV.

The gene calls are TRBV3-1 (or the pseudogene TRBV3-2) and TRBJ2-7; 10 bases are a match to TRBD2. Germline values: CDR1 LGHDT, CDR2 YNNKEL (reference sequence). The CDR3 totals 21 residues. Trimming took 7 bases from V and 4 from J; bases not matched to a gene: 28. The CDR3 DNA is TGTGCCAGCAACATAAGGTTCCGGACAGCCAAATTACTAGCGGGGCCTTACGAGCAGTACTTC. Its protein is CASNIRFRTAKLLAGPYEQYF.

This clone has more than one count but fewer than ten. V and J are TRBV30 and TRBJ2-7, with 10 bases matching TRBD1. The V and J ends lost 2 bases and 5 bases, in that order; junction bases with no gene match: 3. The CDR3 totals 13 residues. The germline V gene encodes CDR1 GTSNPN and CDR2 SVGIG (reference sequence). The CDR3 here is CAWSRDRGDEQYF. CDR3 DNA: TGTGCCTGGAGTCGGGACAGGGGCGACGAGCAGTACTTC. Full variable domain (remainder filled in from reference TRBV30 and TRBJ2-7): SQTIHQWPATLVQPVGSPLSLECTVEGTSNPNLYWYRQAAGRGLQLLFYSVGIGQISSEVPQNLSASRPQDRQFILSSKKLLLSDSGFYLCAWSRDRGDEQYFGPGTRLTVT.

The chain is built from TRBV7-3 and TRBJ2-1, with 7 positions matching TRBD2. The junction had 6 bases not matched to a gene; V was cut back by 4 bases and J by 3 bases. CDR1 SGHTA and CDR2 FQGTGA come from the germline V gene. The CDR3 has 15 amino acids. As DNA, the CDR3 is TGTGCCAGCAGCTCCGCTAGCGGTAACTACAATGAGCAGTTCTTC. Translation: CASSSASGNYNEQFF.

This chain uses TRBV6-1 with TRBJ2-5, with D uncertain. Germline CDR1 reads MNHNS; CDR2 reads SASEGT. Trimming shortened V by 2 bases and J by 0 bases, and 4 bases separated the two germline ends. The length of the CDR3 is 13 residues. In DNA form, the CDR3 reads TGTGCCAGCAGTGAACAGAACCAAGAGACCCAGTACTTC. Its translation is CASSEQNQETQYF.

The chain employs TRBV2 and TRBJ2-7; possible D gene TRBD1, 6 bases. Trimming pared 6 bases from V and 0 bases from J, leaving 12 bases between. The germline V gene encodes CDR1 SNHLY and CDR2 FYNNEI. The CDR3 runs 14 residues. The CDR3: CASREQGSSYEQYF. The CDR3 DNA is TGTGCCAGCAGAGAACAGGGCAGCTCCTACGAGCAGTACTTC.

In this sample, this clone turned up a few times. V and J are TRBV7-8 and TRBJ1-2; tentatively, D is TRBD1 (5 bases). Trimming pared 5 bases from V and 1 base from J, leaving 8 bases between. The CDR3 sequence is 13 residues long. In germline, CDR1 is SGHVS, CDR2 FQNEAQ. CDR3 residues: CASSPTVNYGYTF. The DNA of the CDR3 is TGTGCCAGCAGCCCGACAGTTAACTATGGCTACACCTTC.

The chain carries TRBV5-1 and TRBJ1-1; possible D gene TRBD1, 5 bases. CDR1 and CDR2 (germline): SGHRS, YFSETQ. The V and J ends lost 4 bases and 5 bases respectively, with 18 bases between them. This CDR3 is built from 15 residues. CDR3 DNA: TGCGCCAGCAGCGGGGGGTCACAACTGAGGACTGAAGCTTTCTTT. It encodes CASSGGSQLRTEAFF.

The V and J genes are TRBV12-5 and TRBJ2-1, with 8 bases that match TRBD2. CDR1 and CDR2 from the germline V gene are LGHNT and FRNRAP. The CDR3 contains 16 residues. Germline trimming cut 0 bases from V and 4 bases from J; bases unmatched to any gene: 5. The CDR3 reads CASGLVVAGNYNEQFF. DNA of the CDR3: TGTGCTAGTGGTTTGGTTGTAGCGGGGAATTACAATGAGCAGTTCTTC. Full variable domain (missing parts from reference TRBV12-5 and TRBJ2-1): DARVTQTPRHKVTEMGQEVTMRCQPILGHNTVFWYRQTMMQGLELLAYFRNRAPLDDSGMPKDRFSAEMPDATLATLKIQPSEPRDSAVYFCASGLVVAGNYNEQFFGPGTRLTVL.

This chain links TRBV10-3 with TRBJ1-1; the D gene is possibly TRBD1 (5 bases). The CDR3 has 18 amino acids. Per the germline V gene, CDR1 is ENHRY and CDR2 is SYGVKD. V shed 4 bases and J shed 2 bases, with 23 bases lying between them. The CDR3 nucleotides read TGTGCCATCAGTGGTGACCCGGGGGACGCCAAATATAACACTGAAGCTTTCTTT. Translated: CAISGDPGDAKYNTEAFF.

The chain's CDR3 is CASSERAGAQEPQHF. The CDR3 nucleotides are TGTGCCAGCAGTGAGAGGGCAGGGGCCCAGGAGCCCCAGCATTTT. This chain joins TRBV6-1 and TRBJ1-5, with D possibly TRBD1 on 6 matching bases. V dropped 3 bases and J dropped 8 bases, with 17 bases sitting between them. This CDR3 has 15 residues. Per germline, CDR1 MNHNS and CDR2 SASEGT.

V gene TRBV25-1 combines with J gene TRBJ1-6; 10 bases line up with TRBD1. There are 14 residues in the CDR3. Germline V CDR1 and CDR2: MGHDK, SYGVNS. Trimming removed 3 bases from V and 14 bases from J; junction bases left unmatched: 7. The CDR3 sequence: CASSDGTGVRALHF. The CDR3 DNA sequence: TGTGCCAGCAGTGACGGGACAGGGGTTAGGGCCCTCCACTTT.

This clone was seen once. The chain links TRBV3-1 (or the pseudogene TRBV3-2) to TRBJ1-3; D may be TRBD1 (6 bases). This CDR3 spans 16 amino acids. CDR1 is LGHDT, CDR2 YNNKEL, per germline (reference sequence). Trimming removed 0 bases from V and 7 bases from J, with 16 bases in between. CDR3 DNA: TGTGCCAGCAGCCAAGATCCCTGGGACACTTTTAACACCATATATTTT. It specifies CASSQDPWDTFNTIYF.

V gene TRBV7-2 combines with J gene TRBJ1-5, with a tentative D call TRBD1 (5 bases). The V and J ends lost 2 bases and 3 bases respectively, with 11 bases between them. There are 15 residues in the CDR3. Per the germline V gene, CDR1 is SGHTA and CDR2 is FQGNSA. CDR3 region: CASSLFTGINQPQHF. DNA for the CDR3: TGTGCCAGCAGCTTATTTACAGGAATCAATCAGCCCCAGCATTTT.

The chain employs TRBV9 and TRBJ1-4; weak D call: TRBD1 (5 bases). Looked up from germline, CDR1 is SGDLS and CDR2 is YYNGEE. This CDR3 contains 15 residues. The ends were cut back, 4 bases at V and 7 bases at J, with 17 bases in the middle. In DNA, the CDR3 is TGTGCCAGCAGCCCCCTGGGGAGGGGCGGTGAAAAACTGTTTTTT. Its protein product is CASSPLGRGGEKLFF.

V usage is TRBV14 and J usage is TRBJ2-2; 7 nucleotides match TRBD2. Germline V lookup: CDR1 SGHDN, CDR2 FVKESK. Unmatched junction bases numbered 5, after V lost 3 bases and J lost 1 base. The CDR3 is 16 amino acids. The CDR3 DNA follows: TGTGCCAGCAGCCACCGCGTAGCGGGGAACACCGGGGAGCTGTTTTTT. It encodes CASSHRVAGNTGELFF. The whole variable domain, remainder taken from reference TRBV14 and TRBJ2-2, is EAGVTQFPSHSVIEKGQTVTLRCDPISGHDNLYWYRRVMGKEIKFLLHFVKESKQDESGMPNNRFLAERTGGTYSTLKVQPAELEDSGVYFCASSHRVAGNTGELFFGEGSRLTVL.

This chain uses TRBV4-3 with TRBJ1-4; 12 bases match TRBD1. Germline lookup yields CDR1 LGHNA and CDR2 YSLEER. Losses at the gene ends were 0 bases for V and 8 bases for J; bases not matched to a gene: 7. There are 17 residues in the CDR3. The DNA of the CDR3 is TGCGCCAGCAGCCAAGATGGGGGACAGGGGGCGGCGGAAAAACTGTTTTTT. Protein product: CASSQDGGQGAAEKLFF.

This chain connects TRBV27 to TRBJ2-7; tentatively, D is TRBD2 (7 bases). In germline, CDR1 is MNHEY, CDR2 SMNVEV (reference sequence). The CDR3 totals 15 residues. Trimming took 5 bases from V and 3 from J, leaving 17 bases between them. The CDR3 spells CASSLRGASFYEQYF. In DNA form, the CDR3 reads TGTGCCAGCAGTCTTCGGGGGGCCAGTTTCTACGAGCAGTACTTC.

The chain couples TRBV4-3 to TRBJ1-2; D possibly corresponds to TRBD1 (6 bases). V lost 1 base to trimming and J lost 4 bases, with 16 bases between them. Germline lookup yields CDR1 LGHNA and CDR2 YSLEER. The CDR3 spans 16 residues. The CDR3 reads CASSQGIGQLSYGYTF. CDR3 DNA sequence: TGCGCCAGCAGCCAAGGAATCGGACAGCTCAGCTATGGCTACACCTTC.

V and J are TRBV18 and TRBJ1-2; the match to TRBD1 covers 9 bases. CDR1 and CDR2 (germline): KGHSH, LQKENI. CDR3 length equals 18 residues. V lost 3 bases to trimming and J lost 0 bases; unmatched junction nucleotides: 11. The CDR3 DNA sequence: TGTGCCAGCTCACCGCAAGGGACAGGGAATTTTCCTAACTATGGCTACACCTTC. Translated, it gives CASSPQGTGNFPNYGYTF.

The J gene is TRBJ1-1, the V gene TRBV7-8; 7 positions match TRBD1. Per the germline V gene, CDR1 is SGHVS and CDR2 is FQNEAQ. The CDR3 loop spans 14 amino acids. Trimming cost V 4 bases and J 2 bases; bases outside gene matches: 4. The CDR3 here is CASSSLGGNTEAFF. CDR3 in DNA: TGTGCCAGCAGCTCCTTAGGGGGCAACACTGAAGCTTTCTTT.